The sequence of this T cell receptor beta chain was determined in a study of beta chain features in type 1 diabetes (dated by TCRdb to 2017 to 2018). A note on the overall study: No differences in mean age, gender distribution, total cell number or subset yield were found between patients and healthy donors. A total of some 100,000,000 sorted cells were examined across all samples, and a strong correlation was observed between cell number per subset and RNA yield. The study compared the TCRB repertoires of sorted circulating CD4+ T cell subsets in recently diagnosed type 1 diabetes patients with those in matched healthy donors. Naive and central memory subsets were obtained from all 30 or so donors, but regulatory and stem cell-like memory subsets were isolated from only 8 patients and roughly 8 healthy donors.

As regards this clone: The clone's antigen remains unknown. Per-base quality was not reported, and no clone a single base away is much larger than it.

Its CDR3 holds 15 amino acids, cysteine through phenylalanine. Only CDR3 DNA remains: 45 bases, in frame from the first base. For CDR1 and CDR2, the germline V gene (reference sequence) lists MNHEY and SMNVEV. Trimming removed 1 base from V and 3 bases from J, leaving 11 bases between the germline ends. The entire amount of isolated RNA was reverse transcribed using the High Capacity cDNA Reverse Transcription Kit, so the sequenced TCRB transcripts were expressed ones. Deep immunoSEQ sequencing was performed on naive, central memory and regulatory T cell samples, with an average of approximately 4 million total reads per sample. After sorted cells were lysed in RLT buffer, RNA was extracted with DNase-treated RNeasy Micro or Mini kits, with the choice depending on cell number. Each cell subset was processed separately to prevent cross-contamination, with patient and healthy donor samples processed together. TCRB sequences were amplified from cDNA with the immunoSEQ multiplex PCR, producing 87-bp fragments spanning the CDR3 region. Sequencing of the amplicons was done on the Illumina HiSeq platform. The authors' analysis ran thus. Synthetic template baselines were used to correct PCR bias computationally, reads within Hamming distance 2 were collapsed, and singletons that could not be merged were discarded. By aligning reads against IMGT, V, D and J genes, CDR3 length, and insertions or deletions at six rearrangement sites were assigned. Clonotype counts were normalized to sorted cell number within each subset before computing true diversity and Gini coefficients with the tcR R package. The overlap coefficient, calculated on TCRB nucleotide sequences, was used to measure repertoire sharing. Out-of-frame TCRB sequences from naive cells were analyzed as a proxy for the pre-selection repertoire. Here the immuneACCESS table is served through TCRdb, limited to in-frame sequences with V and J called. Missing clones are a known gap in these copies; in checked studies unresolved V genes cover under half, and the rest lacks a known reason. Clonal size and the V and J genes are those of that table, whereas D and trimming came from the DNA. The sample table shows around 260,000 clones, and just over 20% are seen once. Jointly, the top ten make up 0.028% of the sample.

Overall study results and their limits: Only small numbers of individuals were included in the HLA sub-analyses, which left unresolved whether HLA type had any influence on TCRB rearrangement. At VDJ recombination sites, type 1 diabetes patients had fewer insertions and more deleted nucleotides, which implies abnormalities in thymic rearrangement. Naive, central memory and regulatory TCRB repertoires appeared to be more similar among patients than among healthy donors. A moderate but significant shortening of TCRB CDR3 length was observed in type 1 diabetes patients in all four CD4+ subsets. Because cDNA was sequenced instead of genomic DNA, activated cells with high expression could be over-represented, although the groups did not differ in activation or CD3 levels. PCR might favor shorter templates, but patient and control samples were amplified and corrected together, so any skew would affect both groups equally.

From each donor, a single peripheral blood sample of about 100 mL on average was drawn into heparinised tubes. Using a panel that included CD45RO, CCR7, CD25, CD127, CD95 and CD27, naive, central memory, regulatory and stem cell-like memory CD4+ T cells were sorted on a BD FACSAria II. A purity above 98% was achieved for all sorted populations. PBMCs were isolated right away by Lymphoprep density gradient centrifugation and were stained directly, without culture. So that batch effects would be minimized, each experiment stained and sorted samples in pairs, pairing one healthy donor with one patient.

The origin of this receptor is a woman between 40 and 55 years old with type 1 diabetes. Sequences were obtained from naive CD4+ T cells from blood. This specimen's cell subset or site label, per the study, means: true naive CD4+ T cells. The V and J genes are TRBV27 and TRBJ2-3, with TRBD2 perhaps the D gene, on 5 matching bases. The sequence in DNA is TGTGCCAGCAGTTTATTACGGGATTGGACAGATACGCAGTATTTT. Translated, it reads CASSLLRDWTDTQYF.